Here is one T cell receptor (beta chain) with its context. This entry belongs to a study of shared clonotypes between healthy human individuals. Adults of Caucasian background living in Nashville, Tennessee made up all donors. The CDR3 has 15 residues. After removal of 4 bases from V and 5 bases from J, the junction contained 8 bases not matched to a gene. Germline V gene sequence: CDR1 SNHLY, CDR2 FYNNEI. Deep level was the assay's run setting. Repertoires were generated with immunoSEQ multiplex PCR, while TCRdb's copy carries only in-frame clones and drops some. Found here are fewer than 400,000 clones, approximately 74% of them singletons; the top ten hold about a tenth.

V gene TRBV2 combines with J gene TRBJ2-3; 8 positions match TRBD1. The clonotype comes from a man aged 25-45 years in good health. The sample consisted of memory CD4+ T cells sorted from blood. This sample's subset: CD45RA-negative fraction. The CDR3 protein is CASSADRGGRDTQYF. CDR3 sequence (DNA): TGTGCCAGCAGTGCCGACAGGGGAGGTCGAGATACGCAGTATTTT.